Included here is one T cell receptor (beta chain) sequence, with context. The CDR3 contains 16 residues. In germline, CDR1 is SGHDN, CDR2 FVKESK. The V and J ends lost 6 bases and 0 bases, in that order; junction bases with no gene match: 7. The data are from a study of cytomegalovirus exposure and HLA in healthy donors. Study-wide background: As released early, the data held 70 million to 100 million unique TCRs from HLA-typed donors.

A multiplex PCR was run with 60 Vbeta primers and 13 Jbeta primers. Here immunoSEQ multiplex PCR was the method, and the copy in TCRdb shows in-frame clones only, minus some. The data contain under 140,000 clones, around 78% of them singletons. The TCR originated in a woman aged 25 to 39 in good health and CMV-seronegative. The chain uses TRBV14 and TRBJ2-3; TRBD2 agrees at 9 bases. The material sequenced was PBMCs. CDR3 DNA: TGTGCCAGCAGACCCGGACTAGCGCTTAGCACAGATACGCAGTATTTT. This codes for CASRPGLALSTDTQYF.